This T cell receptor (beta chain) derives from a study of T cell responses to AZD1222 COVID-19 vaccine. The CDR3 contains 12 residues. Per germline, CDR1 SEHNR and CDR2 FQNEAQ (reference sequence). Trimming pared 6 bases from V and 3 bases from J, leaving 8 bases between. Only in-frame clones appear in the TCRdb table, and some are missing; sequencing was by immunoSEQ multiplex PCR. The data contain about 130,000 clones, roughly 90% of them singletons. Whole-study findings and limits: Repertoire collection took place solely once the T cell response had peaked. Baseline seropositivity characterized only six AZD1222 recipients.

A note on this clone: Antigen unknown.

This chain links TRBV7-9 with TRBJ1-1; D perhaps matches TRBD1 (6 bases). The sample was peripheral blood, taken on day 0 of AZD1222 vaccination. The clonotype was recovered from an adult in good health. The CDR3 sequence: CASRRTDTEAFF. DNA for the CDR3: TGTGCCAGCAGACGGACAGACACTGAAGCTTTCTTT.